This is a list of T cell receptor beta chains from one sample in a study of beta chain features in type 1 diabetes. Only in-frame clones appear in the TCRdb table, and some are missing; sequencing was by immunoSEQ multiplex PCR. Among 680,000 or so clones listed, over 10% were seen once. Sequencing used naive CD4+ T cells from blood. The receptors originated from a man aged 18 to 29 with type 1 diabetes. Both conserved end residues are part of each CDR3. Each record gives: D gene, clone size, J gene, V gene, CDR3 protein, CDR3 DNA. D genes are given only for firm matches. Size is omitted from some rows. Given values are once, few, many or a class for expanded clones.

D gene: TRBD2
clone size: few
J gene: TRBJ2-4
V gene: TRBV7-6
CDR3 protein: CASSLGRQGGLAKNIQYF
CDR3 DNA: TGTGCCAGCAGCTTAGGCCGGCAGGGAGGGTTGGCCAAAAACATTCAGTACTTC

D gene: TRBD1
clone size: few
J gene: TRBJ1-1
V gene: TRBV6-6
CDR3 protein: CASSEGQPYAEAFF
CDR3 DNA: TGTGCCAGCAGTGAGGGACAGCCCTACGCTGAAGCTTTCTTT

D gene: -
clone size: -
J gene: TRBJ2-3
V gene: TRBV6-5
CDR3 protein: CASGEPSTDTQYF
CDR3 DNA: TGTGCCTCGGGGGAACCTAGCACAGATACGCAGTATTTT

D gene: -
clone size: few
J gene: TRBJ2-1
V gene: TRBV19
CDR3 protein: CASSIAGFGNEQFF
CDR3 DNA: TGTGCCAGTAGTATAGCAGGTTTCGGCAATGAGCAGTTCTTC

D gene: TRBD1
clone size: -
J gene: TRBJ2-1
V gene: TRBV29-1
CDR3 protein: CSVNPLWDREGISGGNEQFF
CDR3 DNA: TGCAGCGTCAATCCACTCTGGGACAGGGAGGGTATTAGTGGGGGCAATGAGCAGTTCTTC

D gene: -
clone size: -
J gene: TRBJ2-7
V gene: TRBV7-6
CDR3 protein: CASSLGSQGSSEQYF
CDR3 DNA: TGTGCCAGCAGCTTAGGCTCCCAGGGAAGTTCCGAGCAGTACTTC

D gene: TRBD1
clone size: few
J gene: TRBJ2-7
V gene: TRBV5-4
CDR3 protein: CASSGGQGRYEQYF
CDR3 DNA: TGTGCCAGCAGCGGCGGACAGGGGAGGTACGAGCAGTACTTC

D gene: -
clone size: few
J gene: TRBJ2-7
V gene: TRBV15
CDR3 protein: CATSRDRRPAYEQYF
CDR3 DNA: TGTGCCACCAGCAGAGATCGGCGGCCGGCCTACGAGCAGTACTTC

D gene: -
clone size: -
J gene: TRBJ2-7
V gene: TRBV30
CDR3 protein: CAWSGQVGHSYEQYF
CDR3 DNA: TGTGCCTGGAGTGGACAGGTGGGCCACTCCTACGAGCAGTACTTC

D gene: TRBD1
clone size: few
J gene: TRBJ2-4
V gene: TRBV28
CDR3 protein: CASSSRQGANIQYF
CDR3 DNA: TGTGCCAGCAGTTCCAGACAGGGGGCGAACATTCAGTACTTC

D gene: -
clone size: few
J gene: TRBJ1-4
V gene: TRBV25-1
CDR3 protein: CASSEYPGRGEKLFF
CDR3 DNA: TGTGCCAGCAGTGAATACCCGGGGCGGGGTGAAAAACTGTTTTTT

D gene: -
clone size: few
J gene: TRBJ1-6
V gene: TRBV6-5
CDR3 protein: CASKQPHSPLHF
CDR3 DNA: TGTGCCAGCAAACAACCTCACTCACCCCTCCACTTT

D gene: -
clone size: -
J gene: TRBJ1-1
V gene: TRBV7-9
CDR3 protein: CASSLAEGWALAFF
CDR3 DNA: TGTGCCAGCAGCTTAGCTGAGGGCTGGGCGTTGGCTTTCTTT

D gene: TRBD2
clone size: -
J gene: TRBJ2-1
V gene: TRBV28
CDR3 protein: CASSPLGGMGNEQFF
CDR3 DNA: TGTGCCAGCAGTCCCCTGGGGGGGATGGGCAATGAGCAGTTCTTC

D gene: -
clone size: few
J gene: TRBJ2-7
V gene: TRBV10-1
CDR3 protein: CASSELGLSEQYF
CDR3 DNA: TGCGCCAGCAGTGAACTGGGGCTCTCCGAGCAGTACTTC

D gene: TRBD2
clone size: -
J gene: TRBJ2-3
V gene: TRBV6-1
CDR3 protein: CASSERGADTQYF
CDR3 DNA: TGTGCCAGCAGTGAACGGGGGGCAGATACGCAGTATTTT

D gene: -
clone size: -
J gene: TRBJ2-3
V gene: TRBV5-1
CDR3 protein: CASSLQGSYTDTQYF
CDR3 DNA: TGCGCCAGCAGCTTGCAAGGCAGCTACACAGATACGCAGTATTTT

D gene: -
clone size: -
J gene: TRBJ1-6
V gene: TRBV30
CDR3 protein: CAWSGTDLLALHF
CDR3 DNA: TGTGCCTGGTCCGGGACGGACCTTCTGGCCCTCCACTTT

D gene: -
clone size: few
J gene: TRBJ2-1
V gene: TRBV30
CDR3 protein: CAWMGGLYNEQFF
CDR3 DNA: TGTGCCTGGATGGGGGGCCTCTACAATGAGCAGTTCTTC

D gene: -
clone size: few
J gene: TRBJ1-6
V gene: TRBV6-5
CDR3 protein: CASRSPGHGPLHF
CDR3 DNA: TGTGCCAGCAGGTCACCGGGACATGGACCCCTCCACTTT

D gene: -
clone size: few
J gene: TRBJ2-7
V gene: TRBV30
CDR3 protein: CASGLSGYEQYF
CDR3 DNA: TGTGCCTCCGGACTATCCGGCTACGAGCAGTACTTC

D gene: -
clone size: few
J gene: TRBJ2-2
V gene: TRBV30
CDR3 protein: CAWDLTRSNTGELFF
CDR3 DNA: TGTGCCTGGGACCTAACACGATCGAACACCGGGGAGCTGTTTTTT

D gene: -
clone size: few
J gene: TRBJ1-2
V gene: TRBV27
CDR3 protein: CASSPRGSPPNYGYTF
CDR3 DNA: TGTGCCAGCAGTCCTCGGGGATCCCCCCCTAACTATGGCTACACCTTC

D gene: -
clone size: few
J gene: TRBJ1-5
V gene: TRBV19
CDR3 protein: CASSIVGGASYQPQHF
CDR3 DNA: TGTGCCAGTAGTATAGTCGGCGGGGCCTCATATCAGCCCCAGCATTTT

D gene: TRBD1
clone size: -
J gene: TRBJ2-3
V gene: TRBV6-5
CDR3 protein: CASSGTASTDTQYF
CDR3 DNA: TGTGCCAGCAGTGGGACAGCGAGCACAGATACGCAGTATTTT

D gene: -
clone size: -
J gene: TRBJ1-5
V gene: TRBV4-1
CDR3 protein: CASSQAGSNQPQHF
CDR3 DNA: TGCGCCAGCAGCCAAGCAGGGAGCAATCAGCCCCAGCATTTT

D gene: -
clone size: -
J gene: TRBJ2-2
V gene: TRBV29-1
CDR3 protein: CSVLRGGDPNTGELFF
CDR3 DNA: TGCAGCGTCCTCCGCGGTGGAGACCCGAACACCGGGGAGCTGTTTTTT

D gene: -
clone size: few
J gene: TRBJ1-1
V gene: TRBV11-1
CDR3 protein: CASSSYTEAFF
CDR3 DNA: TGTGCCAGCAGCTCCTACACTGAAGCTTTCTTT

D gene: -
clone size: -
J gene: TRBJ2-7
V gene: TRBV11-1
CDR3 protein: CASTRLSGNEQYF
CDR3 DNA: TGTGCCAGCACCCGGTTATCAGGGAACGAGCAGTACTTC

D gene: -
clone size: -
J gene: TRBJ1-5
V gene: TRBV6-6
CDR3 protein: CASSYGGRPNQPQHF
CDR3 DNA: TGTGCCAGCAGTTACGGGGGGCGCCCCAATCAGCCCCAGCATTTT

D gene: -
clone size: few
J gene: TRBJ1-1
V gene: TRBV20-1
CDR3 protein: CSASDLSEAFF
CDR3 DNA: TGCAGTGCTAGTGACCTCAGTGAAGCTTTCTTT

D gene: -
clone size: few
J gene: TRBJ2-2
V gene: TRBV19
CDR3 protein: CASSITGNTGELFF
CDR3 DNA: TGTGCCAGTAGTATAACGGGCAACACCGGGGAGCTGTTTTTT

D gene: -
clone size: -
J gene: TRBJ2-7
V gene: TRBV27
CDR3 protein: CASGPDRRYYEQYF
CDR3 DNA: TGTGCCAGTGGCCCCGACAGGCGCTACTACGAGCAGTACTTC

D gene: -
clone size: -
J gene: TRBJ2-2
V gene: TRBV15
CDR3 protein: CATSREQTANTGELFF
CDR3 DNA: TGTGCCACCAGCAGAGAGCAGACAGCGAACACCGGGGAGCTGTTTTTT

D gene: TRBD1
clone size: -
J gene: TRBJ1-5
V gene: TRBV30
CDR3 protein: CAWSVQDGQGGNQPQHF
CDR3 DNA: TGTGCCTGGAGTGTACAAGACGGACAGGGAGGCAATCAGCCCCAGCATTTT

D gene: -
clone size: few
J gene: TRBJ1-1
V gene: TRBV7-2
CDR3 protein: CASSLGHTNEAFF
CDR3 DNA: TGTGCCAGCAGCTTAGGTCACACCAATGAAGCTTTCTTT

D gene: -
clone size: few
J gene: TRBJ2-5
V gene: TRBV7-8
CDR3 protein: CASSLGPQETQYF
CDR3 DNA: TGTGCCAGCAGCTTAGGTCCTCAAGAGACCCAGTACTTC

D gene: -
clone size: -
J gene: TRBJ1-2
V gene: TRBV29-1
CDR3 protein: CSVVGGTNYGYTF
CDR3 DNA: TGCAGCGTTGTTGGCGGCACTAACTATGGCTACACCTTC

D gene: TRBD1
clone size: -
J gene: TRBJ2-1
V gene: TRBV28
CDR3 protein: CASSLSGGPYNEQFF
CDR3 DNA: TGTGCCAGCAGTTTATCAGGGGGCCCCTACAATGAGCAGTTCTTC

D gene: -
clone size: -
J gene: TRBJ1-3
V gene: TRBV7-2
CDR3 protein: CASSPWEGRGNTIYF
CDR3 DNA: TGTGCCAGCAGCCCCTGGGAGGGTAGGGGAAACACCATATATTTT

D gene: -
clone size: -
J gene: TRBJ1-4
V gene: TRBV7-9
CDR3 protein: CASSLGSTGEKLFF
CDR3 DNA: TGTGCCAGCAGCCTCGGCTCCACGGGTGAAAAACTGTTTTTT

D gene: TRBD1
clone size: few
J gene: TRBJ1-2
V gene: TRBV9
CDR3 protein: CASSVAGLGTGYGYTF
CDR3 DNA: TGTGCCAGCAGCGTAGCTGGTTTGGGGACAGGGTATGGCTACACCTTC

D gene: TRBD1
clone size: once
J gene: TRBJ1-4
V gene: TRBV30
CDR3 protein: CAWSGTARDREKLFF
CDR3 DNA: TGTGCCTGGAGTGGGACGGCCAGGGACAGGGAAAAACTGTTTTTT

D gene: TRBD1
clone size: few
J gene: TRBJ2-7
V gene: TRBV10-3
CDR3 protein: CAIRPGTGGYEQYF
CDR3 DNA: TGTGCCATCCGACCCGGGACAGGTGGCTACGAGCAGTACTTC